This T cell receptor (beta chain) was profiled in a study of T cell repertoires in cytomegalovirus infection. Across the whole study: CMV epitopes used comprised recently identified HLA-C-restricted ones and well-studied HLA-B-restricted ones. Public TCR beta signature analysis indicated the presence of both CMV infection and matching HLA type.

For this clonotype: What it binds is not known.

Findings and caveats of the study: CMV-specific TCR beta clonotypes restricted by HLA-C dominated the ex vivo response.

MiXCR, applied by TCRdb to the reads, yields one record per CDR3 protein. The data contain about 890,000 distinct CDR3 sequences, less than 35% of them singletons. V lost 5 bases to trimming and J lost 2 bases; unmatched junction nucleotides: 5. The CDR3 loop spans 14 amino acids. Germline loops: CDR1 MNHNY, CDR2 SVGAGI (reference sequence). Specimen: cultured CD8+ T cells from PBMCs, collected from culture after CMV antigen stimulation. The receptor was isolated from a human donor in good health (CMV status not recorded). Some clones in this sample may be carry-over from other donors' samples. V gene TRBV6-6 combines with J gene TRBJ2-7; 8 bases match TRBD1. The CDR3 here is CASSGLDRAYEQYF. The DNA for the CDR3 is TGTGCCAGCAGTGGCCTGGACAGGGCCTACGAGCAGTACTTC.